What follows are 23 T cell receptor beta chains derived from one specimen sequenced in a study of response to subunit inactivated influenza vaccine. TCRdb reprocessed the RT-PCR reads via MiXCR and lists one record per CDR3 protein. The sample has 550,000 to 650,000 distinct CDR3 sequences; approximately 10% are singletons. The source was PBMCs from blood, collected on the day of vaccination. The receptors come from a man aged 45-65 years who received an inactivated influenza vaccine.

The chain employs TRBV20-1 and TRBJ1-5; D gene uncertain. Per germline, CDR1 DFQATT and CDR2 SNEGSKA (reference sequence). This CDR3 has 14 residues. Trimming cost V 5 bases and J 3 bases, with 14 bases left between them. In nucleotides, the CDR3 is TGCAGTGCTCGAATCAGACTCCCCAATCAGCCCCAGCATTTT. It yields the protein CSARIRLPNQPQHF.

This clonotype was seen many times. J is TRBJ2-7 and V is TRBV12-3 or TRBV12-4; D is undetermined. The CDR3 has 13 residues. V shed 0 bases and J shed 3 bases, with 6 bases lying between them. CDR3 sequence: CASSLATNYEQYF. DNA of the CDR3: TGTGCCAGCAGTTTAGCCACTAACTACGAGCAGTACTTC.

This clonotype has more than one count but fewer than ten. V is TRBV20-1 and J is TRBJ2-2, with D possibly TRBD2 on 6 matching bases. Germline CDR1 is DFQATT and CDR2 is SNEGSKA (reference sequence). Trimming cost V 6 bases and J 4 bases, with 15 bases left between them. The CDR3 spans 14 residues. Here the CDR3 reads CSALGGTGTGELFF. CDR3 coding DNA: TGCAGTGCCCTTGGAGGGACGGGCACCGGGGAGCTGTTTTTT.

V usage is TRBV5-1 and J usage is TRBJ2-5; 11 nucleotides line up with TRBD2. V lost 3 bases and J lost 2; bases outside the gene matches: 6. Germline CDR1 and CDR2: SGHRS and YFSETQ. There are 16 residues in the CDR3. The CDR3 here is CASSSPGLAAQETQYF. The CDR3 DNA reads TGCGCCAGCAGCTCGCCGGGACTAGCGGCACAAGAGACCCAGTACTTC.

The gene calls are TRBV20-1 and TRBJ2-7, with D maybe TRBD2 (6 bases). The germline CDR1 and CDR2 sequences are DFQATT and SNEGSKA (reference sequence). The CDR3 has 13 amino acids. V lost 6 bases and J lost 5, with 17 bases in between. In DNA, the CDR3 is TGCAGTGCCTTTCGGGACTTACCGAACGAGCAGTACTTC. This sequence encodes CSAFRDLPNEQYF.

This clonotype came up a few times. The V gene is TRBV12-3 or TRBV12-4, the J gene TRBJ2-1; no clear D. The CDR3 consists of 13 residues. The V and J ends lost 8 bases and 9 bases respectively, with 17 bases between them. Here the CDR3 reads CASGNSGSREQFF. As DNA, the CDR3 is TGTGCCAGCGGGAACTCGGGTAGCCGTGAGCAGTTCTTC.

This chain connects TRBV3-1 to TRBJ2-2; D not resolved. There are 16 residues in the CDR3. The V gene's germline CDR1 is LGHDT and CDR2 YNNKEL (reference sequence). The ends were cut back, 1 base at V and 1 base at J, with 10 bases in the middle. CDR3 sequence reads: CASSQVSGLNTGELFF. CDR3 nucleotides: TGTGCCAGCAGCCAAGTCTCGGGCCTGAACACCGGGGAGCTGTTTTTT. Filled out from reference TRBV3-1 and TRBJ2-2, the complete variable domain reads DTAVSQTPKYLVTQMGNDKSIKCEQNLGHDTMYWYKQDSKKFLKIMFSYNNKELIINETVPNRFSPKSPDKAHLNLHINSLELGDSAVYFCASSQVSGLNTGELFFGEGSRLTVL.

This clonotype was counted between two and nine times. This CDR3 is CSAHKGSGFTDTQYF. Written as DNA, the CDR3 is TGCAGTGCCCATAAAGGGAGTGGGTTCACAGATACGCAGTATTTT. This sequence joins TRBV20-1 and TRBJ2-3; possible D gene TRBD2, 5 bases. Germline V gene lookup returns CDR1 DFQATT and CDR2 SNEGSKA (reference sequence). The CDR3 totals 15 residues. V was pared by 6 bases and J by 2 bases, with 18 bases between.

This clonotype was observed a few times. The CDR3 DNA reads as TGCAGTGCTAGAGGATGGGGGAACACTGAAGCTTTCTTT. As protein: CSARGWGNTEAFF. The V and J genes are TRBV20-1 and TRBJ1-1; D gene unclear. Germline V gene sequence: CDR1 DFQATT, CDR2 SNEGSKA (reference sequence). Trimming cost V 1 base and J 1 base, with 7 bases left between them. The CDR3 length is 13 residues.

This clonotype was detected a few times. The chain is built from TRBV20-1 and TRBJ2-2; D is perhaps TRBD1 (7 bases). The germline V and J ends were trimmed by 0 bases and 8 bases, with 19 bases remaining between them. This CDR3 spans 16 amino acids. Germline CDR1 DFQATT, CDR2 SNEGSKA (reference sequence). The CDR3 DNA sequence: TGCAGTGCTAGAGACCTCCGACAGGGTCGGGGGGGGGAGCTGTTTTTT. Its protein is CSARDLRQGRGGELFF.

This clonotype came up a few times. The chain carries TRBV11-3 and TRBJ2-3, with D uncertain. Germline V gene lookup returns CDR1 SGHNT and CDR2 YENEEA. Between the trimmed V and J ends, which lost 6 bases and 4 bases, there was a span of 8 bases. The CDR3 contains 12 residues. CDR3 nucleotide sequence: TGTGCCAGCAGAGGTGACGCAGATACGCAGTATTTT. Amino acid sequence: CASRGDADTQYF.

CDR3 coding DNA: TGTGCCAGCGCAGGGCTCCAAGAGACCCAGTACTTC. Translation: CASAGLQETQYF. The chain carries TRBV7-9 and TRBJ2-5, with a weak D call TRBD1 (5 bases). The V end was cut by 8 bases, the J end by 1 base, with 8 bases between. This CDR3 has 12 residues. Germline CDR1 SEHNR, CDR2 FQNEAQ (reference sequence).

Concerning this clonotype: Being one base from a much bigger clone, this may be a read error. V and J are TRBV15 and TRBJ2-1, with D perhaps TRBD2 (5 bases). Trimming removed 0 bases at V and 8 bases at J, with 14 bases between. The CDR3 extends over 15 amino acids. Germline CDR1 and CDR2: LNHNV and YYDKDF (reference sequence). The CDR3, as DNA: TGTGCCACCAGCAGAGAAGCGGAGACGGAGCATGAGCAGTTCTTC. Protein product: CATSREAETEHEQFF.

The genes are TRBV3-1 and TRBJ1-2; 8 bases map to TRBD1. The CDR3 length is 14 residues. From germline, CDR1 is LGHDT and CDR2 YNNKEL (reference sequence). J lost 6 bases, V lost 1 base, and 4 bases had no gene match. This chain's CDR3 is CASSQGRTGHGYTF. CDR3 nucleotide sequence: TGTGCCAGCAGCCAAGGACGGACAGGGCATGGCTACACCTTC.

This clonotype was observed a single time. The rearrangement joins TRBV4-3 to TRBJ2-3; the match to TRBD2 covers 9 bases. The CDR3 spans 17 residues. Looked up from germline, CDR1 is LGHNA and CDR2 is YSLEER. V shed 0 bases, J shed 5 bases, and the junction held 9 bases outside the gene matches. This CDR3 is CASSQEIVRGGEDTQYF. CDR3 DNA sequence: TGCGCCAGCAGCCAAGAGATCGTGCGGGGGGGAGAAGATACGCAGTATTTT.

The chain uses TRBV12-3 or TRBV12-4 and TRBJ1-4; D is ambiguous. The length of the CDR3 is 12 residues. Trimming shortened V by 3 bases and J by 5 bases, and 4 bases separated the two germline ends. CDR3 sequence reads: CASSFHNEKLFF. Here the CDR3 DNA reads TGTGCCAGCAGTTTCCACAATGAAAAACTGTTTTTT.

This clonotype was observed at least ten times. This rearrangement joins TRBV18 to TRBJ2-1, with D unclear. The ends were cut back, 8 bases at V and 6 bases at J, with 14 bases in the middle. CDR3 size: 13 residues. The V gene's germline CDR1 is KGHSH and CDR2 LQKENI. CDR3 region: CASSRTEFNEQFF. For the CDR3, the DNA is TGTGCCAGCAGTCGGACCGAATTCAATGAGCAGTTCTTC.

V and J are TRBV5-4 and TRBJ2-6; the match to TRBD1 covers 10 bases. Germline CDR1 and CDR2: SGHNT and YYREEE (reference sequence). J gave up 0 bases and V 2 bases, and 11 bases lay outside the gene matches. This CDR3 is built from 20 residues. CDR3 loop: CASSFRMTGGAPSGANVLTF. The CDR3 bases are TGTGCCAGCAGCTTCCGAATGACAGGGGGCGCCCCCTCTGGGGCCAACGTCCTGACTTTC.

This clonotype was seen a handful of times. The V gene is TRBV10-3, the J gene TRBJ1-1; D gene ambiguous. The CDR3 covers 13 residues. Trimming cost V 3 bases and J 6 bases, with 11 bases left between them. The germline gives CDR1 ENHRY, CDR2 SYGVKD. As DNA, the CDR3 is TGTGCCATCAGTGATCTGGGGAGGGCTGAAGCTTTCTTT. Translation gives CAISDLGRAEAFF.

The CDR3 coding sequence is TGTGCCAGCAGCCTCAGCGGGATAGGATACGAGCAGTACTTC. This codes for CASSLSGIGYEQYF. The chain recombines TRBV7-9 with TRBJ2-7; 7 bases are a match to TRBD2. The germline gives CDR1 SEHNR, CDR2 FQNEAQ (reference sequence). V dropped 5 bases and J dropped 4; count of bases not matched to a gene: 8. The CDR3 sequence is 14 residues long.

In this sample, this clonotype turned up many times. This chain links TRBV29-1 with TRBJ2-7, with TRBD1 matching over 9 bases. Trimming cost V 5 bases and J 2 bases; bases outside gene matches: 7. The CDR3 runs 14 residues. Per the germline V gene, CDR1 is SQVTM and CDR2 is ANQGSEA. The CDR3 loop reads CSVRQRDRAYEQYF. The CDR3 DNA reads as TGCAGCGTTCGACAGCGGGACAGGGCCTACGAGCAGTACTTC.

The genes are TRBV6-2 or TRBV6-3 and TRBJ2-1; the match to TRBD2 covers 10 bases. In germline, CDR1 is MNHEY, CDR2 SVGEGT. The CDR3 covers 16 residues. V was pared by 2 bases and J by 8 bases, with 9 bases of the junction left unmatched. This CDR3 reads CASSYGAGGLADEQFF. The CDR3 nucleotides read TGTGCCAGCAGTTACGGAGCGGGAGGGCTGGCGGATGAGCAGTTCTTC.

The rearrangement links TRBV10-3 to TRBJ1-1; 9 nucleotides agree with TRBD1. After removal of 4 bases from V and 3 bases from J, the junction contained 9 bases not matched to a gene. Germline-derived CDR1 and CDR2 are ENHRY and SYGVKD. This CDR3 has 16 amino acids. This chain's CDR3 is CAISAGTGSSHTEAFF. The CDR3 DNA is TGTGCCATCAGTGCGGGGACAGGGTCCTCTCACACTGAAGCTTTCTTT.